Each of the 5 T cell receptor beta chains below was sequenced from the same sample in a study of T cells after yellow fever vaccination. TCRdb ran MiXCR on the 5' RACE reads and lists one entry per CDR3 protein. The sample has hundreds of thousands of distinct CDR3 sequences; roughly 4% are singletons. The sample was PBMCs, taken on the day of the yellow fever booster vaccination. The receptors shown here come from a man younger than 35 who received the YFV17D yellow fever vaccine.

This clonotype was counted ten times or more. The chain has TRBV4-2 and TRBJ1-1, with TRBD1 matching over 7 bases. The CDR3 sequence is 15 residues long. V lost 4 bases to trimming and J lost 0 bases; unmatched junction nucleotides: 5. Germline loops: CDR1 LGHNA, CDR2 YNFKEQ. CDR3 loop: CASSPPTGMNTEAFF. The CDR3 DNA reads TGTGCCAGCAGCCCACCGACAGGGATGAACACTGAAGCTTTCTTT.

Note on this clonotype: The CDR3 ends on some other residue instead of the conserved phenylalanine or tryptophan, so this is likely a read error. Because the CDR3's place on the DNA is in doubt, the DNA is left out and the CDR3 is given as listed by TCRdb. The J gene is TRBJ2-3, the V gene TRBV6-6; TRBD2 was called by the table and not checked on the DNA. With termini counted, the CDR3 has 15 amino acids. The germline CDR1 and CDR2 sequences are MNHNY and SVGAGI (reference sequence). The CDR3 loop reads CASSYSIGPRASGGP.

The sample holds a few counts of this clonotype. The CDR3: CSAGPGLREQYF. The CDR3 nucleotides read TGCAGTGCTGGGCCCGGACTTCGGGAGCAGTACTTC. V usage is TRBV20-1 and J usage is TRBJ2-7, with TRBD2 as a possible D gene (5 bases). From germline, CDR1 is DFQATT and CDR2 SNEGSKA (reference sequence). Trimming cost V 5 bases and J 7 bases, with 15 bases left between them. This CDR3 has 12 amino acids.

Many counts were recorded for this clonotype. The J gene is TRBJ2-1, the V gene TRBV20-1; 8 bases align to TRBD1. The junction had 7 bases not matched to a gene; V was cut back by 6 bases and J by 0 bases. The length of the CDR3 is 15 residues. Germline V CDR1 and CDR2: DFQATT, SNEGSKA (reference sequence). CDR3 sequence: CSATSGGLSYNEQFF. Here the CDR3 DNA reads TGCAGTGCGACGTCAGGGGGCCTCTCCTACAATGAGCAGTTCTTC.

The chain links TRBV4-1 to TRBJ2-2; 10 bases match TRBD1. Per germline, CDR1 MGHRA and CDR2 YSYEKL. The CDR3 has 16 amino acids. After removal of 2 bases from V and 2 bases from J, the junction contained 2 bases not matched to a gene. The DNA of the CDR3 is TGCGCCAGCAGCCAATGGGACAGGGGAAACACCGGGGAGCTGTTTTTT. Protein product: CASSQWDRGNTGELFF.